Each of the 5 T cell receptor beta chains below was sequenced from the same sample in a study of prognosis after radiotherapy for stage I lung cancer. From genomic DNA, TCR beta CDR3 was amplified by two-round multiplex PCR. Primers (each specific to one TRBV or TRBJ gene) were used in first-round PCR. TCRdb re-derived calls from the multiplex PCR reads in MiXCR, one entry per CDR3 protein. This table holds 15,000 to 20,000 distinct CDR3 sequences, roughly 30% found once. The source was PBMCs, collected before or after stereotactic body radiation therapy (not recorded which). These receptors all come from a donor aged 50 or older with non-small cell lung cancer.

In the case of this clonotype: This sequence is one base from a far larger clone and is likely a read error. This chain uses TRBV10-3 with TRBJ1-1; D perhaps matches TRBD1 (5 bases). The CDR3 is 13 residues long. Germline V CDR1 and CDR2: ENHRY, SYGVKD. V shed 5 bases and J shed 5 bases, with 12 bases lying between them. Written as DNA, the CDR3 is TGTGCCATCAGTTTAGAACAGGAGACTGAAGCTTTCTTT. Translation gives CAISLEQETEAFF.

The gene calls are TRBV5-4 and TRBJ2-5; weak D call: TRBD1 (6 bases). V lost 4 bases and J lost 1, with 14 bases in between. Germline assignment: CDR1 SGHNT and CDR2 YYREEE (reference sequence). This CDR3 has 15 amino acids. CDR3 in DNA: TGTGCCAGCAGCCCCGGGACACCGCGCCAAGAGACCCAGTACTTC. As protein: CASSPGTPRQETQYF.

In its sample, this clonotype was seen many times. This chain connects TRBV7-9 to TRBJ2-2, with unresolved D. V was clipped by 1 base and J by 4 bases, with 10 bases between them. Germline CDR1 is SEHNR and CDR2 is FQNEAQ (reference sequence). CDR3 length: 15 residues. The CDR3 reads CASSLVQALTGELFF. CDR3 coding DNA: TGTGCCAGCAGCTTAGTTCAGGCGCTCACCGGGGAGCTGTTTTTT.

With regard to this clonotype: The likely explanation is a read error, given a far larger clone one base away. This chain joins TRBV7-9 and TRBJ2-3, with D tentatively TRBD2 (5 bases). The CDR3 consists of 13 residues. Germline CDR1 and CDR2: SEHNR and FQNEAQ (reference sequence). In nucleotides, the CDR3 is TGCGCCAGCAGCGCGCAGGAGGCAGATACGCAGTATTTT. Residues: CASSAQEADTQYF.

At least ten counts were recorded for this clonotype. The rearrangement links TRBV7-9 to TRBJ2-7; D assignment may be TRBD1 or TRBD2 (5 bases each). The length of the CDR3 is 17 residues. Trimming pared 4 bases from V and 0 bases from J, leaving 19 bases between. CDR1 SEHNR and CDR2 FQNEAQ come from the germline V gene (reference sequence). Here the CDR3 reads CASSSQTPRDGSYEQYF. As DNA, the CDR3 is TGTGCCAGCAGCTCGCAGACCCCCCGGGACGGCTCCTACGAGCAGTACTTC. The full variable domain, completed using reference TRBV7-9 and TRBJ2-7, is DTGVSQNPRHKITKRGQNVTFRCDPISEHNRLYWYRQTLGQGPEFLTYFQNEAQLEKSRLLSDRFSAERPKGSFSTLEIQRTEQGDSAMYLCASSSQTPRDGSYEQYFGPGTRLTVT.